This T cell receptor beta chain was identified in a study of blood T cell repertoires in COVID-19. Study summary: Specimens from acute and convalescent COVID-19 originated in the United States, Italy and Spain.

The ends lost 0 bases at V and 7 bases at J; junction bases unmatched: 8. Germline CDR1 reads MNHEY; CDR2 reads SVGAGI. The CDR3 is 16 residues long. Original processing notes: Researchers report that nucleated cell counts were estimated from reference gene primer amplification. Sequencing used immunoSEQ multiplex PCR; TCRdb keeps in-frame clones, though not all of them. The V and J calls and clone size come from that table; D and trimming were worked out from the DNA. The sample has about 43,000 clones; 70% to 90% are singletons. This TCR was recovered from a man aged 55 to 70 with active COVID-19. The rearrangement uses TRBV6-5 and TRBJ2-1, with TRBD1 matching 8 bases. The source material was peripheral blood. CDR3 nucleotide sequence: TGTGCCAGCAGTTACTCGATTTCAGGGGGCTGGAATGAGCAGTTCTTC. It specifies CASSYSISGGWNEQFF.